This T cell receptor beta chain was documented in a study of CD8+ T cells in alopecia areata. For the study at large: It was oral tofacitinib, at 5 to 10 mg twice daily, that treated patients received. General study findings and limits: With tofacitinib ongoing, many expanded lesional clones persisted in both scalp and blood. Sequencing of scalp samples also includes resident alphabeta T cells from normal skin.

This CDR3 spans 11 amino acids. Trimming cost V 7 bases and J 8 bases, with 14 bases left between them. Germline CDR1 is SQVTM and CDR2 is ANQGSEA. RNA extraction and reverse transcription yielded cDNA as sequencing template. Clones were sequenced by immunoSEQ multiplex PCR, and TCRdb holds only the in-frame ones, with some missing. The table has 150,000 to 200,000 clones, around 59% seen once. This clone was counted between two and nine times. The antigen is unknown. Documented treatment: oral pan-JAK inhibitor, 5-10 mg twice daily. Peripheral blood, together with lesional scalp punch biopsies, was collected from alopecia areata patients.

The sequenced sample was CD4+ T cells sorted from blood, obtained at week 24, from a patient treated with tofacitinib. This chain connects TRBV29-1 to TRBJ1-2; tentative D call: TRBD1 (6 bases). The origin of this receptor is a human donor with alopecia areata. The DNA for the CDR3 is TGCAGCGCTGGGGGGGGCCTCGGCTACACCTTC. Protein product: CSAGGGLGYTF.